This passage covers 7 T cell receptor beta chains from one sample sequenced in a study of T cell responses to AZD1222 COVID-19 vaccine. The data were produced by immunoSEQ multiplex PCR, yet TCRdb's version contains in-frame clones alone and is incomplete. The sample lists fewer than 150,000 clones, around 83% occurring once. The sequences come from peripheral blood, collected 28 days after the second AZD1222 dose. The receptors stem from an adult who received the AZD1222 COVID-19 vaccine.

In DNA, the CDR3 is TGTGCCAGCAGCTTGGGGGGGACCAATCAGCCCCAGCATTTT. Amino acid sequence: CASSLGGTNQPQHF. The chain has TRBV7-9 and TRBJ1-5; D might be TRBD1 (5 bases). Looked up from germline, CDR1 is SEHNR and CDR2 is FQNEAQ (reference sequence). The CDR3 runs 14 residues. V lost 3 bases, J lost 3 bases, and 9 bases lay in between.

Only a few counts were recorded for this clone. The chain combines TRBV6-5 with TRBJ2-5; maybe TRBD1 (6 bases). The CDR3 covers 15 residues. Trimming removed 0 bases at V and 2 bases at J, with 10 bases between. Germline-derived CDR1 and CDR2 are MNHEY and SVGAGI. CDR3 in amino acids: CASSYSRDKQETQYF. The CDR3 coding sequence is TGTGCCAGCAGTTACTCGAGGGACAAACAAGAGACCCAGTACTTC.

This chain links TRBV4-3 with TRBJ2-7; 8 nucleotides match TRBD2. V shed 1 base and J 7 bases; nucleotides not matched to a gene: 12. CDR3 length equals 16 residues. In germline, CDR1 is LGHNA, CDR2 YSLEER. This CDR3 reads CASSQVGGGSLFEQYF. The CDR3 DNA reads as TGCGCCAGCAGCCAAGTTGGCGGGGGGTCTCTCTTTGAGCAGTACTTC.

This clone was detected only once. V usage is TRBV7-3 and J usage is TRBJ1-1; unclear D gene. Trimming took off 6 bases at V and 1 base at J, with 18 bases between the two ends. The germline V gene encodes CDR1 SGHTA and CDR2 FQGTGA. This CDR3 region has 16 residues. The CDR3 loop is CASSPGRSHENTEAFF. CDR3 DNA sequence: TGTGCCAGCAGTCCCGGCAGGAGCCATGAGAACACTGAAGCTTTCTTT.

This clone was seen a single time. CDR3 in DNA: TGTGCCAGCAGCTTACCGGACCCCGGGGAGACCCAGTACTTC. It encodes CASSLPDPGETQYF. The chain combines TRBV5-4 with TRBJ2-5; no clear D gene. This CDR3 spans 14 amino acids. Germline CDR1 SGHNT, CDR2 YYREEE (reference sequence). The V and J ends lost 2 bases and 5 bases respectively, with 13 bases between them.

This rearrangement joins TRBV3-1 (or the pseudogene TRBV3-2) to TRBJ2-2; D might be TRBD1 (6 bases). V was trimmed by 6 bases and J by 5 bases, leaving 22 bases between them. CDR1 and CDR2 (germline): LGHDT, YNNKEL (reference sequence). The CDR3 sequence is 17 residues long. CDR3 in amino acids: CASSHRPDSGRTGELFF. In DNA, the CDR3 is TGTGCCAGCAGTCATCGACCGGACAGCGGACGTACCGGGGAGCTGTTTTTT.

The V and J genes are TRBV7-9 and TRBJ1-1; D is unresolved. The V end was cut by 4 bases, the J end by 9 bases, with 12 bases between. CDR1 and CDR2 from the germline V gene are SEHNR and FQNEAQ (reference sequence). The CDR3 covers 12 residues. CDR3 sequence: CASSSPTPKAFF. DNA for the CDR3: TGTGCCAGCAGCTCCCCCACCCCGAAAGCTTTCTTT.